This T cell receptor (beta chain) was sequenced during a study of T cell repertoires in cytomegalovirus infection (dated by TCRdb to the late 2010s). At the level of the whole study: Alongside well-studied HLA-B-restricted epitopes, the peptide stimulations were aimed at recently identified HLA-C-restricted CMV epitopes, whose presentation resists viral immunomodulation. Donor HLA type was relevant to the analysis, because carriage of CMV infection together with the matching HLA type was indicated by public TCR beta signatures.

The sample's treatment or condition label, decoded: in vitro stimulation with specific CMV peptide epitopes to enrich CMV-specific T cells. Overall results and qualifications from the work: Carriers of CMV infection plus the relevant HLA type were discriminated by the cumulative frequency of public TCR beta family members in the study cohort and in an independent roughly 350-donor cohort. The ex vivo response was dominated by HLA-C-restricted CMV-specific TCR beta clonotypes, and the single most frequent clonotype in two of eight donors was supplied by these HLA-C-restricted clonotypes.

Based on the germline V gene, the CDR1 and CDR2 sequences are KGHDR and SFDVKD. The CDR3 goes from the cysteine to the phenylalanine over 16 residues. Of all the DNA, just the CDR3 is kept, 48 bases in frame from base 1. V is reduced by 4 bases and J by 5 bases, leaving a spacing of 18 bases between them. This clonotype was counted many times. This receptor's antigen is unknown. No base-level quality is on record; no much larger clone is a single base apart. For sequencing, an Illumina HiSeq 1500 was employed. The public reads were run again by TCRdb, first through fastp at Q25 and then through MiXCR, and only productive beta chains were kept. Each record represents a unique CDR3 protein, reported with the most common genes and DNA among its rows. Recorded for this sample are a few hundred thousand distinct CDR3 sequences; approximately 32% of them occurred a single time. The ten top clones hold around 18% of the sample.

The specimen comprised cultured PBMCs, sampled from culture after CMV antigen stimulation. This sequence uses TRBV24-1 and TRBJ2-3; the D segment is perhaps TRBD1 or TRBD2, each sharing 5 matched bases. This clonotype was obtained from a human donor in good health (CMV status not recorded). Some clones in this sample may be carry-over from other donors' samples. The CDR3 amino acid sequence is: CATSDPKGTWGDTQYF. The nucleotides read TGTGCCACCAGTGACCCTAAGGGGACCTGGGGAGATACGCAGTATTTT.